Reported below is one T cell receptor beta chain. Antigen unknown. This record belongs to a study of cytomegalovirus exposure and HLA in healthy donors. Across the whole study: Genotyping of some 400 donors showed that about 79% belonged to the Caucasian-associated ancestry cluster.

Notes on the study in general: Evidence from a later analysis indicated that most CMV-associated TCR beta chains looked HLA-restricted. A further, later analysis showed that HLA-associated TCR beta chains (compared with equally common others) were more clonally expanded. Information on immune exposure was restricted to one variable (CMV serostatus).

CDR3 length equals 11 residues. Trimming stripped 6 bases from V and 4 bases from J, with 7 bases between. The germline gives CDR1 MNHEY, CDR2 SVGAGI. Primers for the PCR totalled 60 Vbeta and 13 Jbeta. Assay used: immunoSEQ multiplex PCR; TCRdb lists only in-frame clones, some missing. There are almost 200,000 clones in the sample; roughly 85% occur only once, and under 4.5% lies in the top ten. The TCR was taken from a woman in her twenties or thirties in good health and CMV-seropositive. The chain has TRBV6-5 and TRBJ2-7; the D gene is possibly TRBD1 (5 bases). The sample was PBMCs. DNA of the CDR3: TGTGCCAGCAGCAGACAGTACGAGCAGTACTTC. As protein: CASSRQYEQYF.